This entry features one TCR beta chain sequence. The target antigen is unknown. V was clipped by 1 base and J by 5 bases, with 23 bases between them. Germline loops: CDR1 GTSNPN, CDR2 SVGIG (reference sequence). The CDR3 runs to 17 residues. The sample is drawn from a study of CD8+ T cells in alopecia areata. The treatment was: oral pan-JAK inhibitor, 5-10 mg twice daily. Sorted populations comprised CD4+ and CD8+ T cells obtained from PBMCs. Study-level results: TCR sharing across patients was less clear than in mice, possibly HLA-related. The presence of one nonresponder keeps the tie between baseline CD8+ expansion and response uncertain.

Sequencing used cDNA as its template, made by extracting RNA and reverse transcribing it. Data came from immunoSEQ multiplex PCR; TCRdb stores just in-frame clones and leaves some out. This sample has over 95,000 clones, with around three fifths found just once. The clonotype originates from a human donor with alopecia areata. The sample here was CD4+ T cells sorted from blood, taken at week 24, from a patient treated with tofacitinib. The rearrangement joins TRBV30 to TRBJ2-5, with D possibly called TRBD1 or TRBD2 (5 bases each). The CDR3 bases are TGTGCCTGGAGTGCCGGGTACGGGGCAGGTCAAGGGGAGACCCAGTACTTC. As protein: CAWSAGYGAGQGETQYF.